The rows below give T cell receptor beta chains drawn from one sample of a study of CD8 T cells in Susac syndrome. TCRdb called the immunoSEQ multiplex PCR reads again in MiXCR, with one record for every CDR3 protein. The data contain 400,000 or so distinct CDR3 sequences, around 85% of them singletons. The sample was CD8+ T cells from PBMCs. Every receptor here comes from a human donor with multiple sclerosis. Both conserved end residues are part of each CDR3. A D gene is named only where the DNA matches it firmly.

j_gene	len	d_gene	v_gene	CDR3aa
TRBJ2-3	16	-	TRBV3-1	CASSQDSRGRSDTQYF
TRBJ2-5	15	TRBD2	TRBV6-1	CASSDSGGTQETQYF
TRBJ2-1	17	TRBD2	TRBV6-5	CASSYLEVSSGRYEQFF
TRBJ1-2	14	-	TRBV27	CASSSGLSPSGYTF
TRBJ1-2	13	-	TRBV7-9	CASSPGEHYGYTF
TRBJ1-5	17	TRBD1	TRBV4-1	CASSQTGTGIDNQPQHF
TRBJ1-1	14	-	TRBV4-1	CASSLPAGDTEAFF
TRBJ1-6	14	-	TRBV25-1	CASSPDGWRSPLHF
TRBJ2-7	17	-	TRBV6-5	CASSYGWWGEKFYEQYF
TRBJ1-1	13	TRBD1	TRBV29-1	CSVPRTGRAEAFF
TRBJ2-1	12	-	TRBV7-9	CASSQVVHEQFF
TRBJ2-7	15	-	TRBV20-1	CSASDGLERLYEQYF
TRBJ2-3	19	TRBD2	TRBV5-1	CASSLFGHTRERGTDTQYF
TRBJ2-7	14	-	TRBV5-1	CASSWPGQSYEQYF
TRBJ2-1	14	-	TRBV4-1	CASSQDTGWGEQFF
TRBJ1-4	17	TRBD1	TRBV6-2/TRBV6-3	CASSPPSDRGENEKLFF
TRBJ2-3	14	-	TRBV28	CASSLGWETDTQYF
TRBJ2-1	11	-	TRBV20-1	CSASQGQSQFF
TRBJ1-5	18	-	TRBV6-2/TRBV6-3	CASSYVSQVLYSNQPQHF
TRBJ2-5	13	-	TRBV7-9	CASSFGVGETQYF
TRBJ2-1	13	-	TRBV4-1	CASSQVGVNEQFF
TRBJ2-3	15	-	TRBV27	CASSLPGPNTDTQYF
TRBJ2-7	16	TRBD2	TRBV4-2	CASSQETSGEAYEQYF
TRBJ1-2	14	-	TRBV28	CASSLTLGSYGYTF
TRBJ2-7	13	TRBD1	TRBV7-9	CAIPGQGAYEQYF
TRBJ2-7	10	-	TRBV28	CASGVHEQYF
TRBJ1-1	15	-	TRBV5-1	CASSLGGGSDTEAFF
TRBJ2-7	12	-	TRBV20-1	CSARNGSYEQYF
TRBJ1-4	17	-	TRBV18	CASSLSYRGQVNEKLFF
TRBJ2-1	15	TRBD1	TRBV20-1	CSARTGTGSYNEQFF
TRBJ2-7	14	-	TRBV4-1	CASRFRDGAYEQYF
TRBJ1-5	14	-	TRBV27	CASSLGFEGSPQHF
TRBJ1-1	13	-	TRBV6-1	CASSSGRNTEAFF
TRBJ2-4	12	-	TRBV30	CAWKSQRNIQYF
TRBJ2-1	14	TRBD2	TRBV6-2/TRBV6-3	CASSYAAGGSEQFF
TRBJ2-7	13	TRBD1	TRBV28	CASSWTGVYEQYF
TRBJ2-7	16	-	TRBV7-9	CASSAHFRDGNYEQYF
TRBJ1-3	18	-	TRBV6-5	CASSPRGFLCCTGNTIYF
TRBJ2-7	15	-	TRBV28	CASSLSDGGFYEQYF
TRBJ1-1	17	-	TRBV27	CASGPISEGPMNTEAFF
TRBJ2-3	15	-	TRBV12-3/TRBV12-4	CASSLSGPDADTQYF
TRBJ1-1	15	-	TRBV2	CASSEGSSVNTEAFF
TRBJ2-3	16	TRBD2	TRBV6-1	CASSATSGPGVDTQYF
TRBJ2-1	15	-	TRBV20-1	CSAKGSSVNYNEQFF
TRBJ1-1	13	-	TRBV28	CASSSEGDTEAFF
TRBJ2-7	13	TRBD2	TRBV10-3	CAIKGLAIDEQYF
TRBJ1-2	15	-	TRBV4-1	CASSPEAVSPSGYTF
TRBJ1-5	14	-	TRBV3-1	CASSHTGAGQPQHF
TRBJ2-2	15	TRBD1	TRBV19	CASEPGTGPTGELFF
TRBJ2-7	15	TRBD2	TRBV18	CASSLIAGDGYEQYF
TRBJ1-1	13	-	TRBV27	CASSLGRAQEAFF